The sample holds many counts of the clone carrying this T cell receptor beta chain. Its specificity is unknown. The CDR3 spans 15 residues. The germline V gene has CDR1 KGHDR and CDR2 SFDVKD. V was clipped by 4 bases and J by 8 bases; unmatched bases: 6. Preparing the TCRbeta library involved the use of unique molecular identifiers. A single record per CDR3 protein comes from TCRdb applying MiXCR to the PCR reads. The data show under 85,000 distinct CDR3 sequences, with 18% seen just once and approximately 55% held by the top ten. This entry belongs to a study of T-cell reconstitution after alpha-beta-depleted transplantation in children. Study findings and constraints: Reportedly, alpha-beta T cells present about two months post-transplant originated from several hundred expanded clones of graft origin. For some patients, TCRbeta diversity was high at day 60 because of recipient T cells and thymic progenitors that survived. Fresh T-cell production supplied most of the T-cell counts and diversity seen one year after transplant.

The sequencing used PBMCs, mostly from graft donor cells, collected 360 days after TCRalphabeta/CD19-depleted stem cell transplant. This chain uses TRBV24-1 with TRBJ2-1; TRBD2 agrees at 11 bases. The receptor comes from a male patient aged 2-15 years who had a stem cell transplant for acute lymphoblastic leukemia, so the T cells may come from the graft donor. The CDR3 DNA is TGTGCCACCAGTGAGGCTAGCGGGAGGAGGTATGAGCAGTTCTTC. Translating it yields CATSEASGRRYEQFF.